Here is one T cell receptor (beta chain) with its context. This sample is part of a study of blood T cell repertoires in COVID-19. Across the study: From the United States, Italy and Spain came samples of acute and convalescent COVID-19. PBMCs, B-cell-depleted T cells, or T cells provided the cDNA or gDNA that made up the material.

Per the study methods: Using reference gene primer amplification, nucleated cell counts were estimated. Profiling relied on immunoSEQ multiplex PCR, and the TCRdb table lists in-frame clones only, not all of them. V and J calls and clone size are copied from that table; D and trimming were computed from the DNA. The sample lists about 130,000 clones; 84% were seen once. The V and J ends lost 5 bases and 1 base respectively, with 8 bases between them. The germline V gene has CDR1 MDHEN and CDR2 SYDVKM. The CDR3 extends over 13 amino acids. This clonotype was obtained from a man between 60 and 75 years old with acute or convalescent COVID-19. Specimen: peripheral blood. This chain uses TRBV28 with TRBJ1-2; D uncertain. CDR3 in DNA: TGTGCCAGCAGTATACAGCTTAACTATGGCTACACCTTC. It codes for CASSIQLNYGYTF.